The 32 T cell receptor beta chains presented below share a single source sample, sequenced in a study of shared T cell receptors in the human thymus (dated by TCRdb to 2020 to 2023). Libraries came from the immunoSEQ multiplex PCR assay. Entries here come from immuneACCESS through TCRdb and include only in-frame sequences with V and J called. Some clones fail to appear in such tables; in the studies checked, an unresolved V gene covers under half of the shortfall, and the cause of the remainder is unknown. The sample table contains about 730,000 clones; only one count was recorded for roughly 88% of them. Around 0.01% of the sample belongs to the ten largest clones. These same data were also listed under a study on human thymus T cells.

Sequences were obtained from thymocytes. These receptors came from a girl less than two years old with a congenital heart defect. Donor details come from another sample of the same person, matched by shared clones.

V is TRBV27 and J is TRBJ1-2; D perhaps matches TRBD1 (6 bases). Trimming took 8 bases from V and 4 from J, leaving 23 bases between them. This CDR3 has 16 amino acids. Per the germline V gene, CDR1 is MNHEY and CDR2 is SMNVEV (reference sequence). The CDR3 nucleotides read TGTGCCAGCGCCCACAACCAGGACAGTCAGCCCTATGGCTACACCTTC. Translating gives CASAHNQDSQPYGYTF.

V and J are TRBV11-3 and TRBJ2-7, with 9 bases identical to TRBD2. The CDR3 is made up of 19 amino acids. Germline CDR1 is SGHNT and CDR2 is YENEEA. The V segment lost 1 base and the J segment 4 bases; nucleotides outside the gene matches: 17. The CDR3 is CASSLGSVAGGPLLYEQYF. In DNA form, the CDR3 reads TGTGCCAGCAGCTTAGGATCCGTTGCGGGAGGGCCATTACTATACGAGCAGTACTTC.

This chain joins TRBV4-2 and TRBJ2-6, with 8 bases matching TRBD1. Germline CDR1 is LGHNA and CDR2 is YNFKEQ. V trimming: 5 bases; J trimming: 0 bases; junction bases outside the gene matches: 15. The CDR3 has 20 residues. Written as DNA, the CDR3 is TGTGCCAGCAGCAGCAACCCGGACAGGGCACCAATCTCTGGGGCCAACGTCCTGACTTTC. It encodes CASSSNPDRAPISGANVLTF.

The genes are TRBV2 and TRBJ2-1; 8 nucleotides line up with TRBD2. V gave up 5 bases and J gave up 10 bases; unmatched junction bases: 4. The length of the CDR3 is 12 residues. CDR1 and CDR2 (germline): SNHLY, FYNNEI. The CDR3 region is CASSIRGGEQFF. The CDR3 nucleotides are TGTGCCAGCAGTATTCGGGGGGGGGAGCAGTTCTTC.

The chain couples TRBV19 to TRBJ1-1, with TRBD1 identical over 8 bases. Germline assignment: CDR1 LNHDA and CDR2 SQIVND (reference sequence). This CDR3 is built from 14 residues. V was pared by 5 bases and J by 3 bases, with 5 bases of the junction left unmatched. CDR3 nucleotide sequence: TGTGCCAGTAGTTACGGGACAGGCTACACTGAAGCTTTCTTT. This sequence encodes CASSYGTGYTEAFF.

The rearrangement joins TRBV5-4 to TRBJ2-5; D perhaps matches TRBD2 (6 bases). CDR3 size: 14 residues. V lost 0 bases, J lost 5 bases, and 11 bases lay in between. The V gene's germline CDR1 is SGHNT and CDR2 YYREEE (reference sequence). CDR3 coding DNA: TGTGCCAGCAGCTTGGAGGAGGGTGGGGAGACCCAGTACTTC. Amino acid sequence: CASSLEEGGETQYF.

This clone was detected only once. This chain links TRBV18 with TRBJ2-4; tentative D call: TRBD2 (6 bases). The CDR3 contains 16 residues. V was cut by 1 base and J by 2 bases, with 12 bases left in between. From germline, CDR1 is KGHSH and CDR2 LQKENI. For the CDR3, the DNA is TGTGCCAGCTCACCACTCGAGGGAGGTTCCAAAAACATTCAGTACTTC. The encoded protein is CASSPLEGGSKNIQYF.

In its sample, this clone was seen once. The chain couples TRBV2 to TRBJ1-2, with no clear D. CDR1 SNHLY and CDR2 FYNNEI come from the germline V gene. V was clipped by 8 bases and J by 2 bases, with 18 bases between them. CDR3 length: 15 residues. CDR3 loop: CASVEAAYLNYGYTF. The CDR3 bases are TGTGCCAGCGTTGAGGCAGCGTATTTAAACTATGGCTACACCTTC.

The chain combines TRBV2 with TRBJ2-3, with a tentative D call TRBD2 (6 bases). The germline CDR1 and CDR2 sequences are SNHLY and FYNNEI. Trimming left V 7 bases short and J 0 bases short, with 11 bases between. The CDR3 is 14 residues long. In nucleotides, the CDR3 is TGTGCCAGCATGGCGGGGTTTAGCACAGATACGCAGTATTTT. It yields the protein CASMAGFSTDTQYF.

The J gene is TRBJ1-6, the V gene TRBV5-4, with 8 bases identical to TRBD1. J gave up 9 bases and V 6 bases, and 11 bases lay outside the gene matches. This CDR3 region has 15 residues. The V gene's germline CDR1 is SGHNT and CDR2 YYREEE (reference sequence). CDR3 residues: CASTITGTGGSPLHF. The CDR3, as DNA: TGTGCCAGCACGATAACCGGGACAGGCGGTTCACCCCTCCACTTT.

The chain couples TRBV2 to TRBJ1-2; 8 bases fit TRBD1. The germline V gene encodes CDR1 SNHLY and CDR2 FYNNEI. The CDR3 loop spans 15 amino acids. Trimming removed 6 bases from V and 4 bases from J; junction bases left unmatched: 10. The chain's CDR3 is CASRVPRTGCYGYTF. The DNA of the CDR3 is TGTGCCAGCAGAGTCCCTAGGACAGGGTGCTATGGCTACACCTTC.

The rearrangement links TRBV27 to TRBJ1-6, with 9 positions matching TRBD1. Germline V gene sequence: CDR1 MNHEY, CDR2 SMNVEV (reference sequence). V dropped 5 bases and J dropped 10; count of bases not matched to a gene: 12. The length of the CDR3 is 16 residues. In DNA, the CDR3 is TGTGCCAGCAGTGCTCCCCCGGGACAGGGTAACTCACCCCTCCACTTT. Translated, it gives CASSAPPGQGNSPLHF.

In regard to this clone: Other DNA sequences from this sample encode an identical CDR3 as well. CDR3 protein: CASSQALDRVQETQYF. In nucleotides, the CDR3 is TGCGCCAGCAGCCAAGCCCTAGACAGGGTTCAAGAGACCCAGTACTTC. This chain links TRBV4-3 with TRBJ2-5; 7 nucleotides line up with TRBD1. There are 16 residues in the CDR3. The V segment lost 1 base and the J segment 2 bases; nucleotides outside the gene matches: 7. Germline V gene lookup returns CDR1 LGHNA and CDR2 YSLEER.

The chain employs TRBV5-1 and TRBJ2-3; 7 nucleotides line up with TRBD1. This CDR3 spans 15 amino acids. Trimming at V came to 1 base and at J to 4 bases, leaving 6 bases not matched to a gene. Germline-derived CDR1 and CDR2 are SGHRS and YFSETQ. The CDR3 nucleotides read TGCGCCAGCAGCTTGAAAAACAGGGGCGCAGATACGCAGTATTTT. Residues: CASSLKNRGADTQYF.

The chain is built from TRBV5-1 and TRBJ2-5; 8 positions agree with TRBD2. Trimming removed 5 bases from V and 3 bases from J; junction bases left unmatched: 9. Germline V gene data show CDR1 as SGHRS and CDR2 as YFSETQ. This CDR3 spans 15 amino acids. This CDR3 reads CASRQGSAGEETQYF. The DNA of the CDR3 is TGCGCCAGCAGACAAGGGTCAGCGGGAGAAGAGACCCAGTACTTC.

The rearrangement links TRBV5-4 to TRBJ1-2; D is ambiguous. Trimming cost V 0 bases and J 2 bases, with 14 bases left between them. This CDR3 is built from 16 residues. The germline V gene has CDR1 SGHNT and CDR2 YYREEE (reference sequence). As DNA, the CDR3 is TGTGCCAGCAGCTTGGTATATCCTCCTAGGAACTATGGCTACACCTTC. This translates into CASSLVYPPRNYGYTF.

V usage is TRBV5-7 and J usage is TRBJ2-3; D remains ambiguous. TRBV5-7 is designated an ORF whose function remains uncertain. The length of the CDR3 is 13 residues. V lost 1 base, J lost 3 bases, and 6 bases lay in between. The chain's CDR3 is CASSLLSTDTQYF. The CDR3 coding sequence is TGTGCCAGCAGCTTGCTCAGTACAGATACGCAGTATTTT.

The genes are TRBV6-1 and TRBJ1-3; unclear D gene. Germline CDR1 is MNHNS and CDR2 is SASEGT. The V gene lost 11 bases and the J gene lost 4 bases, with 3 bases spanning the gap. The CDR3 loop spans 9 amino acids. The CDR3 sequence is CAAGNTIYF. The CDR3 bases are TGTGCCGCGGGAAACACCATATATTTT.

CDR3 bases: TGCGCCAGCAGCTTGGCCTCGGCAGGGATTAACACTGAAGCTTTCTTT. Protein: CASSLASAGINTEAFF. V is TRBV5-1 and J is TRBJ1-1; D perhaps matches TRBD1 (5 bases). The V and J ends lost 0 bases and 2 bases respectively, with 14 bases between them. Germline CDR1 is SGHRS and CDR2 is YFSETQ. The CDR3 loop spans 16 amino acids.

This clone came up once. This rearrangement joins TRBV6-6 to TRBJ1-6; 7 bases agree with TRBD1. Germline assignment: CDR1 MNHNY and CDR2 SVGAGI (reference sequence). V was clipped by 5 bases and J by 10 bases; unmatched bases: 8. The CDR3 runs to 14 residues. CDR3 loop: CASSVDRAGSPLHF. In DNA form, the CDR3 reads TGTGCCAGCAGTGTAGACAGGGCGGGCTCACCCCTCCACTTT.

This clone was seen a few times. For the CDR3, the DNA is TGTGCCAGCAGCGTAGAACTCATTGCCGACAGGACCTATGGCTACACCTTC. Protein product: CASSVELIADRTYGYTF. V is TRBV9 and J is TRBJ1-2; TRBD1 might be the D (6 bases). Germline CDR1 reads SGDLS; CDR2 reads YYNGEE. CDR3 length: 17 amino acids. Trimming took off 0 bases at V and 4 bases at J, with 19 bases between the two ends.

DNA of the CDR3: TGTGCCAGCAGTGAAGTGGGACAGACGAAAGCTTTCTTT. Amino acids: CASSEVGQTKAFF. This chain connects TRBV2 to TRBJ1-1; 7 bases align to TRBD1. CDR1 SNHLY and CDR2 FYNNEI come from the germline V gene. V gave up 1 base and J gave up 9 bases; unmatched junction bases: 5. This CDR3 has 13 residues.

This rearrangement joins TRBV7-8 to TRBJ1-1; 8 bases map to TRBD1. V shed 4 bases, J shed 4 bases, and the junction held 8 bases outside the gene matches. The CDR3 covers 15 residues. The germline V gene has CDR1 SGHVS and CDR2 FQNEAQ. The CDR3 is CASSYSRGRGTEAFF. The CDR3 coding sequence is TGTGCCAGCAGCTATTCCAGGGGGCGAGGCACTGAAGCTTTCTTT.

The rearrangement joins TRBV9 to TRBJ1-1, with a tentative D call TRBD1 (6 bases). Germline V gives CDR1 SGDLS, CDR2 YYNGEE. V shed 2 bases and J shed 5 bases, with 31 bases lying between them. The CDR3 has 20 residues. This CDR3 is CASSVDSKSSIVGGETEAFF. The CDR3 DNA follows: TGTGCCAGCAGCGTCGACTCCAAAAGTAGCATCGTAGGGGGAGAGACTGAAGCTTTCTTT.

The V and J genes are TRBV7-2 and TRBJ2-5; 8 bases match TRBD1. Near its end, the DNA agrees better with TRBJ2-7, so the J call may be wrong. Germline V CDR1 and CDR2: SGHTA, FQGNSA. The CDR3 consists of 14 residues. The CDR3 sequence is CASSDRDRSYEQYF. CDR3 coding DNA: TGTGCCAGCAGCGATCGGGACAGGTCCTACGAGCAGTACTTC.

This clone has just one count. V usage is TRBV28 and J usage is TRBJ2-1; TRBD2 aligns across 11 bases. V gave up 3 bases and J gave up 8 bases; unmatched junction bases: 6. The germline gives CDR1 MDHEN, CDR2 SYDVKM. The CDR3 contains 15 residues. Written as DNA, the CDR3 is TGTGCCAGCAGTTTGTTAGCGGGGGGGAGCCATGAGCAGTTCTTC. This translates into CASSLLAGGSHEQFF.

This sequence joins TRBV7-8 and TRBJ1-3, with TRBD1 identical over 8 bases. The CDR3 consists of 19 residues. Germline CDR1 reads SGHVS; CDR2 reads FQNEAQ. With 5 bases clipped from V and 0 bases from J, the junction kept 15 bases outside the gene matches. The CDR3 DNA sequence: TGTGCCAGCAGCGGACCGGACAGGGAAAGGAAGAGCTCTGGAAACACCATATATTTT. It is translated as CASSGPDRERKSSGNTIYF.

The chain joins TRBV6-1 to TRBJ1-6, with D unclear. CDR1 MNHNS and CDR2 SASEGT come from the germline V gene. Trimming pared 6 bases from V and 4 bases from J, leaving 13 bases between. The CDR3 sequence is 15 residues long. CDR3 sequence: CASRGRLSYNSPLHF. The CDR3 nucleotides read TGTGCCAGCAGGGGGAGGTTATCGTATAATTCACCCCTCCACTTT.

CDR3 protein: CASKEARQGAKNIQYF. As DNA, the CDR3 is TGTGCCAGTAAGGAAGCGAGGCAGGGGGCCAAAAACATTCAGTACTTC. The chain links TRBV19 to TRBJ2-4; a weak D match, TRBD1 (6 bases). This CDR3 has 16 amino acids. Germline CDR1 LNHDA, CDR2 SQIVND (reference sequence). The V gene lost 7 bases and the J gene lost 1 base, with 17 bases spanning the gap.

The rearrangement links TRBV28 to TRBJ2-3, with TRBD1 matching 8 bases. Looked up from germline, CDR1 is MDHEN and CDR2 is SYDVKM. This CDR3 has 16 residues. Trimming took 4 bases from V and 6 from J; bases not matched to a gene: 12. The CDR3 nucleotides are TGTGCCAGCAGTTCAGGGGGCCTGCGTGGCCCGGATACGCAGTATTTT. It yields the protein CASSSGGLRGPDTQYF.

The chain has TRBV7-6 and TRBJ1-2; no clear D gene. V was cut by 5 bases and J by 4 bases, with 17 bases left in between. This CDR3 comprises 15 residues. The germline V gene encodes CDR1 SGHVS and CDR2 FNYEAQ. CDR3 in DNA: TGTGCCAGCAGCCCGTCAGCGGAGGAGGGCTATGGCTACACCTTC. Translating gives CASSPSAEEGYGYTF.

A note on this clone: One end of the junction fails to match germline, which may point to a read error. The same CDR3 also results from other DNA sequences found in this sample. This chain connects TRBV4-3 to TRBJ2-3; a weak D match, TRBD2 (6 bases). Per the germline V gene, CDR1 is LGHNA and CDR2 is YSLEER. The CDR3 has 14 amino acids. DNA of the CDR3: TGCGCCAGCAGCCGGGACTCTGGCACGGATACGCAGTATTTT. Protein product: CASSRDSGTDTQYF.